This entry describes one TCR beta chain. What it binds is not known. The data originate from a study of stem cell transplantation in POMP-related autoinflammatory disease. About the research overall: After transplant, neutrophils and platelets showed 100% graft donor chimerism through one year. Study findings and constraints: Unique TRB V-J gene pairings were limited in number in patients with PRAID. A trend toward lower repertoire diversity and greater clonality appeared in every analyzed T-cell subset of PRAID patients.

This table comes from immunoSEQ multiplex PCR, and its TCRdb copy is limited to in-frame clones, with some not included. The table has 68,000 or so clones, just over 90% seen once. The germline gives CDR1 MRHNA, CDR2 SNTAGT. The CDR3 totals 14 residues. Trimming removed 6 bases at V and 6 bases at J, with 12 bases between. The sample consisted of CD4+ T cells from PBMCs, taken after stem cell transplantation. This clonotype originated in a human patient with POMP-related autoinflammation and immune dysregulation (PRAID). Part of the T cells may come from the graft donor. The V and J genes are TRBV6-4 and TRBJ1-6; D remains ambiguous. Here the CDR3 reads CASRRGSLNSPLHF. In DNA form, the CDR3 reads TGTGCCAGCAGACGGGGTTCACTTAATTCACCCCTCCACTTT.